This T cell receptor (beta chain) was sequenced in a study of shared clonotypes between healthy human individuals (dated by TCRdb to about 2020). Context from the whole study: The cohort comprised two women and a few men aged 18 to 49 years. Per donor, leukapheresis produced somewhere between about 0.94 and 9 billion PBMCs. To estimate repertoire size and how much clonotype sharing occurs between individuals, the study deeply sequenced the blood TCR repertoires of about five healthy adults. Different laboratories and diverse techniques were used to prepare libraries and sequence TCR repertoires, to increase sequencing depth and limit assay-specific biases. Here is what the overall study found, with its caveats: The small number of donors limited the genetic and exposure-history diversity represented. Sampling was restricted to blood, and TCR repertoires in tissue are likely to differ from TCR repertoires in blood. Based on pairwise subsampling, the degree of clonotype sharing among donors was expected to be affected by sequencing depth.

The donors were healthy, HIV-negative adults with no recently reported acute infections or vaccinations. Only Caucasian adults living in Nashville, Tennessee, USA were represented among the donors. For unsorted samples, roughly 86 million PBMCs were counted and genomic DNA was extracted with the QIAamp DNA Blood Mini kit. Blood was collected by leukapheresis, and PBMCs were isolated by Ficoll-Histopaque density gradient centrifugation and then cryopreserved in liquid nitrogen vapor phase. For this clone: The target of this receptor is not known. Base qualities were left out, and no much larger clone turns up one base away.

Sequences SNHLY (CDR1) and FYNNEI (CDR2) are obtained from the germline V gene. The CDR3, from cysteine to phenylalanine, totals 12 residues. Of all the DNA, just the CDR3 is kept, 36 bases in frame from base 1. A distance of 12 bases separates the germline ends of V and J, which lose 6 bases and 9 bases respectively. Using the deep immunoSEQ assay, multiplex PCR amplified TCR CDR3 regions from genomic DNA. Extracted genomic DNA from each cell subset was spread evenly across all wells of several immunoSEQ 96-well plates, with each plate serving as a replicate. For unsorted PBMC, roughly 0.3 ug of genomic DNA, equivalent to approximately 30,000 T cell genomes, went into each replicate PCR. Genomic DNA from unsorted PBMC was sequenced over ten immunoSEQ deep assay plates. The purified libraries were quantified using a Qubit 3.0 fluorometer, sized with a Bioanalyzer 2100, and then quantified again using the KAPA Library Quantification kit. Each immunoSEQ 96-well plate was sequenced on its own single-read 150-cycle Illumina NextSeq 550 flow cell. Concerning the study's data processing: Because the immunoSEQ output held only junctional sequences and lacked quality scores, the filtering could not match the filtering applied to full-length reads. Sequences were annotated with PyIR, a Python wrapper for IgBLAST v1.9, and V/J genes and CDR3 were assigned using IMGT germline references. Any read was removed if the V/J assignment was weak (E-value above 1e-6), the CDR3 was missing, or the read contained stop codons, out-of-frame junctions, or ambiguous translated residues. V3J clonotypes were defined by identical inferred V gene, J gene, and CDR3 amino acid sequence. The percentage overlap between two repertoires was calculated by dividing the number of shared unique clonotypes by the size of the smaller repertoire. RTK rarefaction, the Chao1 estimator, and Recon v2.1 estimates of unobserved clonotypes were used to assess repertoire richness. TCRdb took over this immuneACCESS table, retaining in-frame rearrangements with V and J assigned. Such tables are incomplete; in checked studies, under half of the missing clones stem from an unresolved V gene, and the remainder is unexplained. V, J and clone size are those of that table, while D and trimming were read from the DNA. The table for this sample lists 450,000 to 500,000 clones; roughly 80% of them were counted only once. The ten largest clones add up to about 11% of the sample.

The chain uses TRBV2 and TRBJ2-1, with the D gene not clear enough to name. Source material: PBMCs. The sequence was obtained from a woman aged 40 to 50 in good health. Some clones in this sample may be carry-over from other donors' samples. The DNA sequence reads TGTGCCAGCAGCCCAACCCGCAGTGAGCAGTTCTTC. This yields the protein CASSPTRSEQFF.